This passage covers 19 T cell receptor beta chains from one sample sequenced in a study of T cell responses to AZD1222 COVID-19 vaccine. Assay used: immunoSEQ multiplex PCR; TCRdb lists only in-frame clones, some missing. This table lists around 150,000 clones. Sample: peripheral blood. These receptors all come from an adult in good health.

The V gene is TRBV2, the J gene TRBJ2-1, with D perhaps matching TRBD2 (7 bases). The length of the CDR3 is 16 residues. Germline values: CDR1 SNHLY, CDR2 FYNNEI. Trimming pared 4 bases from V and 3 bases from J, leaving 16 bases between. The CDR3 is CASSVVREGVYNEQFF. The CDR3 region has the DNA TGTGCCAGCAGTGTGGTCAGGGAGGGGGTCTACAATGAGCAGTTCTTC.

The chain joins TRBV28 to TRBJ1-5, with no clear D. The germline CDR1 and CDR2 sequences are MDHEN and SYDVKM. V lost 2 bases, J lost 7 bases, and 6 bases lay in between. CDR3 length equals 12 residues. This chain's CDR3 is CASSLLSQPQHF. In DNA, the CDR3 is TGTGCCAGCAGTTTACTTAGCCAGCCCCAGCATTTT.

The chain has TRBV10-3 and TRBJ1-2, with D perhaps matching TRBD1 (5 bases). The germline V gene has CDR1 ENHRY and CDR2 SYGVKD. There are 14 residues in the CDR3. Trimming took off 0 bases at V and 8 bases at J, with 13 bases between the two ends. The CDR3 loop reads CAISESAGLRGYTF. Here the CDR3 DNA reads TGTGCCATCAGTGAGTCGGCGGGGCTAAGGGGCTACACCTTC.

The rearrangement links TRBV5-6 to TRBJ1-1, with D uncertain. Germline-derived CDR1 and CDR2 are SGHDT and YYEEEE. The CDR3 sequence is 15 residues long. Trimming cost V 0 bases and J 1 base, with 10 bases left between them. The CDR3 DNA reads as TGTGCCAGCAGCTTGGTAGGCCGGAGGAACACTGAAGCTTTCTTT. This codes for CASSLVGRRNTEAFF.

This rearrangement joins TRBV9 to TRBJ2-5, with 15 bases matching TRBD2. This CDR3 has 17 amino acids. CDR1 and CDR2 (germline): SGDLS, YYNGEE. Unmatched junction bases numbered 4, after V lost 0 bases and J lost 4 bases. The CDR3 spells CASSVGTSGGAGETQYF. As DNA, the CDR3 is TGTGCCAGCAGCGTAGGGACTAGCGGGGGGGCCGGAGAGACCCAGTACTTC.

The chain couples TRBV30 to TRBJ1-4; D unclear. The CDR3 extends over 11 amino acids. Trimming cost V 0 bases and J 8 bases, with 4 bases left between them. CDR1 is GTSNPN and CDR2 is SVGIG in the germline V gene (reference sequence). The CDR3 DNA follows: TGTGCCTGGAGTGTGAAGGAAAAACTGTTTTTT. Encoded protein: CAWSVKEKLFF.

This sequence joins TRBV6-2 or TRBV6-3 and TRBJ1-2, with a weak D call TRBD1 (5 bases). The CDR3 has 14 amino acids. Trimming left V 5 bases short and J 4 bases short, with 14 bases between. Germline V lookup: CDR1 MNHEY, CDR2 SVGEGT. The CDR3, as DNA: TGTGCCAGCAGTCCAAACCGGGGCGGCTATGGCTACACCTTC. This sequence encodes CASSPNRGGYGYTF.

The chain combines TRBV2 with TRBJ2-1; TRBD2 aligns across 13 bases. V gave up 7 bases and J gave up 12 bases; unmatched junction bases: 18. This CDR3 spans 17 amino acids. Germline V gene sequence: CDR1 SNHLY, CDR2 FYNNEI. The CDR3 reads CASIGTSGGAKELGQFF. The CDR3 region has the DNA TGTGCCAGCATAGGTACTAGCGGGGGGGCCAAGGAATTGGGGCAGTTCTTC.

V and J are TRBV6-2 or TRBV6-3 and TRBJ1-1; no clear D. V lost 0 bases, J lost 3 bases, and 5 bases lay in between. This CDR3 comprises 13 residues. The germline V gene encodes CDR1 MNHEY and CDR2 SVGEGT. The CDR3 loop reads CASSYSVYTEAFF. For the CDR3, the DNA is TGTGCCAGCAGTTACTCGGTCTACACTGAAGCTTTCTTT.

The rearrangement joins TRBV9 to TRBJ1-1; 9 bases align to TRBD1. Per the germline V gene, CDR1 is SGDLS and CDR2 is YYNGEE. Trimming took 1 base from V and 4 from J; bases not matched to a gene: 2. This CDR3 region has 14 residues. The chain's CDR3 is CASSVQGQGTEAFF. The CDR3 region has the DNA TGTGCCAGCAGCGTACAGGGACAGGGCACTGAAGCTTTCTTT.

The CDR3, as DNA: TGTGCCAGCAGCCCCCTAGGGGGCGTTGAGACCCAGTACTTC. It yields the protein CASSPLGGVETQYF. The rearrangement links TRBV7-3 to TRBJ2-5; 7 bases align to TRBD1. This CDR3 has 14 amino acids. Germline trimming cut 5 bases from V and 5 bases from J; bases unmatched to any gene: 8. Germline V gene lookup returns CDR1 SGHTA and CDR2 FQGTGA.

The chain uses TRBV7-2 and TRBJ2-3; 14 nucleotides agree with TRBD2. In germline, CDR1 is SGHTA, CDR2 FQGNSA. After removal of 7 bases from V and 3 bases from J, the junction contained 9 bases not matched to a gene. The CDR3 totals 17 residues. Here the CDR3 reads CASISTSGGAWTDTQYF. The CDR3 DNA sequence: TGTGCCAGCATCTCGACTAGCGGGGGGGCCTGGACAGATACGCAGTATTTT.

The gene calls are TRBV5-1 and TRBJ1-4; no clear D gene. Trimming stripped 2 bases from V and 0 bases from J, with 8 bases between. CDR3 length equals 15 residues. The germline gives CDR1 SGHRS, CDR2 YFSETQ. The DNA for the CDR3 is TGCGCCAGCAGCTTCCAGCCTGCAACTAATGAAAAACTGTTTTTT. This translates into CASSFQPATNEKLFF.

The J gene is TRBJ1-5, the V gene TRBV28; possible D gene TRBD1, 5 bases. Germline values: CDR1 MDHEN, CDR2 SYDVKM. This CDR3 is 14 amino acids long. V was clipped by 6 bases and J by 5 bases, with 14 bases between them. CDR3 sequence (DNA): TGTGCCAGCAGCATAATTCAGGGTGATCAGCCCCAGCATTTT. Translation gives CASSIIQGDQPQHF.

The chain combines TRBV19 with TRBJ1-5; TRBD1 is a possible D gene (5 bases). Trimming removed 4 bases from V and 0 bases from J, with 10 bases in between. The CDR3 is 15 amino acids. CDR1 is LNHDA and CDR2 is SQIVND in the germline V gene (reference sequence). The CDR3 DNA sequence: TGTGCCAGTAGTAGCAAGGGGAATAGCAATCAGCCCCAGCATTTT. Translating it yields CASSSKGNSNQPQHF.

The rearrangement joins TRBV11-3 to TRBJ2-5, with D unclear. Germline loops: CDR1 SGHNT, CDR2 YENEEA. This CDR3 comprises 14 residues. V was shortened by 3 bases and J by 3 bases, with 11 bases between the two germline ends. The CDR3 region is CASSFGRAKETQYF. CDR3 bases: TGTGCCAGCAGCTTCGGGCGAGCGAAAGAGACCCAGTACTTC.

This chain connects TRBV2 to TRBJ2-3, with D tentatively TRBD1 or TRBD2 (6 bases each). V was shortened by 7 bases and J by 0 bases, with 14 bases between the two germline ends. This CDR3 spans 15 amino acids. Germline lookup yields CDR1 SNHLY and CDR2 FYNNEI. CDR3 coding DNA: TGTGCCAGCACCCGTCGGGGGCCGAGCACAGATACGCAGTATTTT. This translates into CASTRRGPSTDTQYF.

The J gene is TRBJ2-7, the V gene TRBV19; 9 bases line up with TRBD1. V lost 9 bases to trimming and J lost 5 bases; unmatched junction nucleotides: 5. The CDR3 spans 12 residues. CDR1 is LNHDA and CDR2 is SQIVND in the germline V gene (reference sequence). This CDR3 is CASGTGKHEQYF. CDR3 nucleotides: TGTGCCAGCGGGACAGGGAAACACGAGCAGTACTTC.

V and J are TRBV6-5 and TRBJ1-3, with D unresolved. The CDR3 has 15 amino acids. Per the germline V gene, CDR1 is MNHEY and CDR2 is SVGAGI. The V and J ends lost 2 bases and 1 base respectively, with 9 bases between them. The CDR3 coding sequence is TGTGCCAGCAGTTACCAACGCAATTCTGGAAACACCATATATTTT. Residues: CASSYQRNSGNTIYF.